Only a few counts were recorded for the clone carrying this T cell receptor beta chain. Its antigen is as yet unknown. This specimen belongs to a study of post-analysis software for immune sequencing data. This CDR3 has 12 residues. Germline CDR1 reads SGDLS; CDR2 reads YYNGEE. V gave up 3 bases and J gave up 8 bases; unmatched junction bases: 4. General study points: Patients carried 4 or 5 TRBV segments more frequently than controls did, and TRBV5-6, TRBV5-1 and TRBV20-1 were among them. Strong co-clustering by F measure was evident for samples that had been prepared in the same batch.

Each TCR beta cDNA library carried unique molecular identifiers. TCRdb recomputed calls from the PCR reads with MiXCR, one row per CDR3 protein. The data contain 750,000 to 950,000 distinct CDR3 sequences, roughly 50% of them singletons. The specimen sequenced was blood. This TCR derives from a girl under 18 with multiple sclerosis. V is TRBV9 and J is TRBJ1-2, with 7 bases fitting TRBD1. The CDR3 DNA is TGTGCCAGCAGCGCCTGGACAGGAGGCTACACCTTC. It translates to CASSAWTGGYTF.